These T cell receptor beta chains were read from a single sample in a study of blood T cell repertoires in COVID-19. TCRdb keeps only in-frame clones here, not all; method: immunoSEQ multiplex PCR. The sample includes 90,000 to 100,000 clones, roughly 80% of them seen just once. Sequenced: peripheral blood. The source is a man between 60 and 75 years old with acute or convalescent COVID-19. CDR3s include the opening cysteine and the closing phenylalanine or tryptophan. The D gene is left open where the match is weak. Size values are once, few and many counts, or a class for expanded clones, and some rows have none.

clone size	D gene	V gene	J gene	CDR3 protein	CDR3 DNA
-	-	TRBV18	TRBJ2-7	CASSEVGNEEYF	TGTGCCAGCTCAGAGGTCGGGAATGAGGAGTACTTC
-	-	TRBV10-2	TRBJ2-5	CASMLGSRVETQYF	TGCGCCAGCATGCTGGGTTCGAGGGTAGAGACCCAGTACTTC
-	TRBD1	TRBV13	TRBJ1-1	CASSSGTGSPEAFF	TGTGCCAGCAGCTCCGGGACAGGGTCCCCGGAAGCTTTCTTT
once	-	TRBV7-2	TRBJ2-7	CASSLEGLFSSEQYF	TGTGCCAGCAGCTTAGAGGGACTGTTTTCCTCCGAGCAGTACTTC
-	-	TRBV7-9	TRBJ2-3	CASSLAGGPTDTQYF	TGTGCCAGCAGCTTAGCGGGGGGGCCGACAGATACGCAGTATTTT
-	-	TRBV4-3	TRBJ2-7	CASSHIEGRNEQYF	TGCGCCAGCAGCCACATAGAGGGTAGAAACGAGCAGTACTTC
-	TRBD2	TRBV5-6	TRBJ2-2	CASSLELAGGHTGELFF	TGTGCCAGCAGCTTGGAGCTAGCGGGGGGGCACACCGGGGAGCTGTTTTTT
-	TRBD1	TRBV5-4	TRBJ2-2	CASSLGGTGSGELFF	TGTGCCAGCAGCTTGGGAGGGACAGGGTCCGGGGAGCTGTTTTTT
-	-	TRBV18	TRBJ1-3	CASSQEQGFDGNTIYF	TGTGCCAGCTCACAGGAACAGGGATTTGATGGAAACACCATATATTTT
-	TRBD1	TRBV27	TRBJ2-5	CASSLSPTGTGTETQYF	TGTGCCAGCAGTTTATCCCCTACCGGGACAGGGACCGAGACCCAGTACTTC
many	TRBD1	TRBV27	TRBJ2-7	CASRLTGVDYEQYF	TGTGCCAGCAGGCTAACAGGGGTTGACTACGAGCAGTACTTC
-	-	TRBV6-6	TRBJ2-2	CASRRAGELFF	TGTGCCAGCCGGAGAGCCGGGGAGCTGTTTTTT
-	-	TRBV7-6	TRBJ2-3	CASSFPDSRLDTQYF	TGTGCCAGCAGCTTCCCGGACTCCCGTCTAGATACGCAGTATTTT